The present T cell receptor beta chain was sequenced within a study of blood T cells in healthy people across ages. Primed by a sample-barcoded 5' primer and a J-beta primer mix, a second PCR proceeded for about 6 to 12 cycles. Each single sample gave us at least 3 million CDR3-containing paired-end reads. TCRdb independently ran MiXCR on the 5' RACE reads; one entry per CDR3 protein. The sample consists of approximately 820,000 distinct CDR3 sequences, 44% of them appearing once. The people who gave samples were healthy Caucasians from Russia, aged roughly 6 to 100. The CDR3 consists of 15 residues. Germline V gene sequence: CDR1 MNHEY, CDR2 SVGAGI. V gave up 0 bases and J gave up 7 bases, with 16 bases separating them. General study findings and limits: Significant beta diversity loss was already apparent by age around 40, declining roughly linearly. PBMCs went unsorted, and a conclusive naive versus antigen-experienced comparison was therefore prevented.

About this clonotype itself: Its antigen is not known.

This receptor was obtained from a man in his 60s in good health. Sequencing used blood. The rearrangement joins TRBV6-5 to TRBJ2-7; the D gene is possibly TRBD1 (5 bases). This CDR3 reads CASSYSTAGLGEQYF. CDR3 bases: TGTGCCAGCAGTTACTCGACAGCAGGCTTAGGGGAGCAGTACTTC.